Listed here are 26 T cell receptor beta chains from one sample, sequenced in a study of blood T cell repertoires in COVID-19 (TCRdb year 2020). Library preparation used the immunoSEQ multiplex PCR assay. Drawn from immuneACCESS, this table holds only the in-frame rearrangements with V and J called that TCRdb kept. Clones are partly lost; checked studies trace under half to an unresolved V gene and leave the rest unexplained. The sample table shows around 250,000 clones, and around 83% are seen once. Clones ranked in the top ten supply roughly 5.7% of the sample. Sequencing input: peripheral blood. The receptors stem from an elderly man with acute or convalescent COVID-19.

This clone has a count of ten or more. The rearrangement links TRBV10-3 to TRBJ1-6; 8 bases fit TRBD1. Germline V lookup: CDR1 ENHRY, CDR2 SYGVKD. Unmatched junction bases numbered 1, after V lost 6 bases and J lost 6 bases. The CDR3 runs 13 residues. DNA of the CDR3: TGTGCCATCAGGGGACAGGTTAATTCACCCCTCCACTTT. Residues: CAIRGQVNSPLHF.

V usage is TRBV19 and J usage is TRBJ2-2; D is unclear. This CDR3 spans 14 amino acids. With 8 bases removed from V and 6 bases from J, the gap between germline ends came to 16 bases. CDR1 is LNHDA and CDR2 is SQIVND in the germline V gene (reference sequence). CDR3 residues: CASGLQLVAGELFF. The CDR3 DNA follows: TGTGCCAGTGGTTTACAGTTGGTAGCCGGGGAGCTGTTTTTT.

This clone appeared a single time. As DNA, the CDR3 is TGTGCCAGCTCACCCGTATTGGAGACCCAGTACTTC. This codes for CASSPVLETQYF. The chain has TRBV18 and TRBJ2-5; D gene ambiguous. The CDR3 loop spans 12 amino acids. V was trimmed by 3 bases and J by 5 bases, leaving 7 bases between them. CDR1 is KGHSH and CDR2 is LQKENI in the germline V gene.

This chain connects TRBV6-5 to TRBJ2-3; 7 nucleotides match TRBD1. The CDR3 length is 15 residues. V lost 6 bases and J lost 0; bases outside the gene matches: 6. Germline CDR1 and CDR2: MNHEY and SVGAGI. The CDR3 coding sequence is TGTGCCAGCAGGGCCAAGGGACAGAGCACAGATACGCAGTATTTT. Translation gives CASRAKGQSTDTQYF.

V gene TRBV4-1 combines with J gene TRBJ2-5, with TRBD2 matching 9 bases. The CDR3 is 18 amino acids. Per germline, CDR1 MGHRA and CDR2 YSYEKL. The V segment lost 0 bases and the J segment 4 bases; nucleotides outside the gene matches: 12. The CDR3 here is CASSQENTAGGRGETQYF. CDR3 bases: TGCGCCAGCAGCCAAGAGAATACAGCGGGAGGCCGGGGAGAGACCCAGTACTTC.

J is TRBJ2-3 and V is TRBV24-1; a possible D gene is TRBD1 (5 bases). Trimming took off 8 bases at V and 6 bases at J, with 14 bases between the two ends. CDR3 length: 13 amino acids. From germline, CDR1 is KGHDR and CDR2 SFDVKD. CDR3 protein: CATKDKYRDTQYF. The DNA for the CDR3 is TGTGCCACCAAGGACAAATATCGGGATACGCAGTATTTT.

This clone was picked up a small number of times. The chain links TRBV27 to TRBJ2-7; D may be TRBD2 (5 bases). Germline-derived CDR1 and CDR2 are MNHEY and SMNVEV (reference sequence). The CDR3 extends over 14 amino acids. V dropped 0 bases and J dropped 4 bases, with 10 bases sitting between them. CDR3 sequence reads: CASSLSAGIYEQYF. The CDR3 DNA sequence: TGTGCCAGCAGTTTATCGGCCGGGATATACGAGCAGTACTTC.

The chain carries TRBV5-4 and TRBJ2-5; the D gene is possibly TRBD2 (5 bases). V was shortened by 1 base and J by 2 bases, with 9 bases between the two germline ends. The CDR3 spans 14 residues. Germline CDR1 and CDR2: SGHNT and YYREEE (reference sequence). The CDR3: CASSLRRGQETQYF. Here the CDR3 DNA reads TGTGCCAGCAGCTTGCGACGGGGTCAAGAGACCCAGTACTTC.

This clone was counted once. CDR3 region: CATSRPGEYKDTQYF. The DNA of the CDR3 is TGTGCCACCAGCAGGCCGGGAGAGTATAAAGATACGCAGTATTTT. V usage is TRBV15 and J usage is TRBJ2-3, with a possible D match to TRBD2 (6 bases). Germline V CDR1 and CDR2: LNHNV, YYDKDF (reference sequence). This CDR3 spans 15 amino acids. V lost 3 bases, J lost 5 bases, and 15 bases lay in between.

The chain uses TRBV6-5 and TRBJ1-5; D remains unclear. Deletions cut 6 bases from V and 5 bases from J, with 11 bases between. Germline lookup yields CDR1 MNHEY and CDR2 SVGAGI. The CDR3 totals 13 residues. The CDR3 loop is CASSLEVYQPQHF. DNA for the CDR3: TGTGCCAGCAGCCTTGAGGTTTATCAGCCCCAGCATTTT.

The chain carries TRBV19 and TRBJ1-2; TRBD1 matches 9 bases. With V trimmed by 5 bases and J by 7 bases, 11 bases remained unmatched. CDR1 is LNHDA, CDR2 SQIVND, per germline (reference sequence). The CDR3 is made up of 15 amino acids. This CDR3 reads CASSVTGTGPPGYTF. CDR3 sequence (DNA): TGTGCCAGTAGTGTGACCGGGACAGGGCCACCTGGCTACACCTTC.

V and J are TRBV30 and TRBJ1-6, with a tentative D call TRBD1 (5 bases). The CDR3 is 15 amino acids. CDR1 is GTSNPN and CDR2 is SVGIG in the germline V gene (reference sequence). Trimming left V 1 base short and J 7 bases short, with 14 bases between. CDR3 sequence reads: CAWSGIRSGNSPLHF. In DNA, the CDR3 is TGTGCCTGGAGTGGAATAAGGTCAGGGAATTCACCCCTCCACTTT. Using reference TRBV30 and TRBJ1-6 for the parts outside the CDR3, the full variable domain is SQTIHQWPATLVQPVGSPLSLECTVEGTSNPNLYWYRQAAGRGLQLLFYSVGIGQISSEVPQNLSASRPQDRQFILSSKKLLLSDSGFYLCAWSGIRSGNSPLHFGNGTRLTVT.

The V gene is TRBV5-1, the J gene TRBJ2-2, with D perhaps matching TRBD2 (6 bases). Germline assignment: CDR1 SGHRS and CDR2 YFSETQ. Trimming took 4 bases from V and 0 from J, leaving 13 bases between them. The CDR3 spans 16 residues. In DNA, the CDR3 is TGCGCCAGCAGCCCCTGGGACTTGACGAACACCGGGGAGCTGTTTTTT. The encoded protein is CASSPWDLTNTGELFF.

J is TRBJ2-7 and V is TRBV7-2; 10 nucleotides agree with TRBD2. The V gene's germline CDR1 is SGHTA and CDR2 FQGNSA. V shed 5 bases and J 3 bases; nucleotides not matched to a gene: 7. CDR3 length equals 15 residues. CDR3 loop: CASSTSGGAGYEQYF. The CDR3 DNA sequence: TGTGCCAGCAGCACAAGCGGGGGGGCAGGCTACGAGCAGTACTTC.

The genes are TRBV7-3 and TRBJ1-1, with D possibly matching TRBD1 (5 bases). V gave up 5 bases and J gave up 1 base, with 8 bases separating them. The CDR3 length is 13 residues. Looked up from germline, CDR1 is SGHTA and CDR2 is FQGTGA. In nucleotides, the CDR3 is TGTGCCAGCAGCCAGGGCCCGAACACTGAAGCTTTCTTT. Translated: CASSQGPNTEAFF.

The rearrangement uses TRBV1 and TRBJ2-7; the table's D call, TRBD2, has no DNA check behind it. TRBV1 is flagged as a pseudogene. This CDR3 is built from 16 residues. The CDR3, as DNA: TGCACCAGCAGCCATGCCTTTGCTTTGGGGAGATACGAGCAGTACTTC. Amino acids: CTSSHAFALGRYEQYF.

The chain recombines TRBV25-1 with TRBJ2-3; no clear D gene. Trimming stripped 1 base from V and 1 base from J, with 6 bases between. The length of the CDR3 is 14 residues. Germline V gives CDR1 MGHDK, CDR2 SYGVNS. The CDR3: CASSEWSGTDTQYF. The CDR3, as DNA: TGTGCCAGCAGTGAATGGTCAGGCACAGATACGCAGTATTTT.

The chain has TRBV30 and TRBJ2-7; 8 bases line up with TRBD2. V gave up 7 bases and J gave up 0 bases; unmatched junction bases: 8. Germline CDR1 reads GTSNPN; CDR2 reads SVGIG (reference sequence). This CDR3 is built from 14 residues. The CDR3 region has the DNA TGTGCCTCCAACCCGGGGACTAGCTCCTACGAGCAGTACTTC. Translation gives CASNPGTSSYEQYF.

In nucleotides, the CDR3 is TGTGCCAGAAGCCCGATGGCCAGGGTGATGGAAAAACTGTTTTTT. Translation: CARSPMARVMEKLFF. The V call is TRBV5-3, the J call TRBJ1-4, with D perhaps TRBD1 (5 bases). TRBV5-3 is designated an ORF whose function remains uncertain. Trimming cost V 4 bases and J 8 bases, with 18 bases left between them. The CDR3 runs to 15 residues.

The CDR3 region is CASSPVAGGRETQYF. CDR3 bases: TGCGCCAGCAGTCCCGTAGCGGGAGGGAGAGAGACCCAGTACTTC. The chain couples TRBV10-2 to TRBJ2-5, with 11 bases lining up with TRBD2. Trimming at V came to 5 bases and at J to 4 bases, leaving 6 bases not matched to a gene. CDR3 length: 15 residues. Germline V gene lookup returns CDR1 WSHSY and CDR2 SAAADI.

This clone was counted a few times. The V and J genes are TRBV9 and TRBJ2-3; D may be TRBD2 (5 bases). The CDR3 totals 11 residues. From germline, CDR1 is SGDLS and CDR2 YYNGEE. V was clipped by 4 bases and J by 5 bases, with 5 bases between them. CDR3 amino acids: CASSRGDTQYF. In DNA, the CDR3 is TGTGCCAGCAGCCGGGGAGATACGCAGTATTTT.

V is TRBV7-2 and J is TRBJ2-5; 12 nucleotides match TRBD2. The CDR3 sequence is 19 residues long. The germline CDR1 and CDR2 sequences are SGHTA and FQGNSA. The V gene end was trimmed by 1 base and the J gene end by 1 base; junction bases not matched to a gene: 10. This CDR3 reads CASSLVASSGGAPQETQYF. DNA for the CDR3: TGTGCCAGCAGCTTAGTGGCGTCTAGCGGGGGGGCTCCCCAAGAGACCCAGTACTTC.

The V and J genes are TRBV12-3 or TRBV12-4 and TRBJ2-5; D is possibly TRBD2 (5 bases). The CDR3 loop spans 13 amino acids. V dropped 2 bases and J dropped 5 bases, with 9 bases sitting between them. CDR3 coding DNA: TGTGCCAGCAGTTTATATTCGGGGGAGACCCAGTACTTC. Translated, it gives CASSLYSGETQYF.

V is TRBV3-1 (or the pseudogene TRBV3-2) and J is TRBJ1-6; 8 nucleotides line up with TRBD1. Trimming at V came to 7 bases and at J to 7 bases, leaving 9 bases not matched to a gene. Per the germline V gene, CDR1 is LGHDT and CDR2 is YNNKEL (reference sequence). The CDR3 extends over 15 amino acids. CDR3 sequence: CASNYRGQGNSPLHF. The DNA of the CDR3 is TGTGCCAGCAACTACCGAGGACAGGGAAATTCACCCCTCCACTTT.

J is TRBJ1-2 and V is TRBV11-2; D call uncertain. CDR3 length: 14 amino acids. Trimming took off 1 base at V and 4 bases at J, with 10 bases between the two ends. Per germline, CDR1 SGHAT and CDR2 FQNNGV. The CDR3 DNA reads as TGTGCCAGCAGCTTAGGGGTGGGCGCCTATGGCTACACCTTC. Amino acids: CASSLGVGAYGYTF. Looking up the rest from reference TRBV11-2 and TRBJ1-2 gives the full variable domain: EAGVAQSPRYKIIEKRQSVAFWCNPISGHATLYWYQQILGQGPKLLIQFQNNGVVDDSQLPKDRFSAERLKGVDSTLKIQPAKLEDSAVYLCASSLGVGAYGYTFGSGTRLTVV.

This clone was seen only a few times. CDR3 sequence: CASSQVLSPLTGNEQFF. In DNA form, the CDR3 reads TGTGCCAGCAGCCAAGTACTCTCCCCCCTCACTGGCAATGAGCAGTTCTTC. The chain combines TRBV14 with TRBJ2-1; D not resolved. This CDR3 region has 17 residues. V lost 1 base, J lost 6 bases, and 19 bases lay in between. Germline V gives CDR1 SGHDN, CDR2 FVKESK.